The 24 T cell receptor beta chains presented below share a single source sample, sequenced in a study of monozygotic twins with cystic fibrosis. The data were produced by immunoSEQ multiplex PCR, yet TCRdb's version contains in-frame clones alone and is incomplete. The data contain 30,000 to 35,000 clones, roughly 66% of them seen just once; the ten biggest clones take up over 0.75%. The source material was blood. These receptors were taken from a girl between 10 and 17 years old with cystic fibrosis.

This clone was observed once. The chain is built from TRBV7-8 and TRBJ1-1; D is unresolved. Germline CDR1 reads SGHVS; CDR2 reads FQNEAQ. V lost 5 bases, J lost 5 bases, and 12 bases lay in between. This CDR3 is 13 amino acids long. The CDR3 loop is CASSTRLGTEAFF. The CDR3 DNA reads TGTGCCAGCAGCACCCGACTAGGGACTGAAGCTTTCTTT.

This clone came up a few times. J is TRBJ2-7 and V is TRBV11-3; D may correspond to TRBD1 or TRBD2 (5 bases each). Trimming removed 5 bases at V and 4 bases at J, with 15 bases between. The CDR3 runs 14 residues. In germline, CDR1 is SGHNT, CDR2 YENEEA. The CDR3 reads CASSPAGTPYEQYF. The CDR3 nucleotides read TGTGCCAGCAGCCCAGCCGGGACCCCGTACGAGCAGTACTTC.

The J gene is TRBJ2-7, the V gene TRBV28; D gene unclear. Per the germline V gene, CDR1 is MDHEN and CDR2 is SYDVKM. Trimming removed 7 bases from V and 0 bases from J, with 13 bases in between. The CDR3 loop spans 14 amino acids. CDR3 sequence: CASTSGGFSYEQYF. The CDR3 region has the DNA TGTGCCAGCACCAGTGGCGGCTTCTCCTACGAGCAGTACTTC. Variable domain in full (rest from reference TRBV28 and TRBJ2-7): DVKVTQSSRYLVKRTGEKVFLECVQDMDHENMFWYRQDPGLGLRLIYFSYDVKMKEKGDIPEGYSVSREKKERFSLILESASTNQTSMYLCASTSGGFSYEQYFGPGTRLTVT.

V usage is TRBV5-6 and J usage is TRBJ2-3; weak D call: TRBD2 (5 bases). The CDR3 is 14 residues long. V was shortened by 3 bases and J by 4 bases, with 12 bases between the two germline ends. Germline V lookup: CDR1 SGHDT, CDR2 YYEEEE. CDR3 nucleotides: TGTGCCAGCAGCTCCTCCGGAGGTGCAGATACGCAGTATTTT. Translating gives CASSSSGGADTQYF.

This clone was found a few times. The chain uses TRBV19 and TRBJ1-5; TRBD1 agrees at 9 bases. The ends lost 8 bases at V and 3 bases at J; junction bases unmatched: 2. CDR1 is LNHDA and CDR2 is SQIVND in the germline V gene (reference sequence). This CDR3 region has 13 residues. This chain's CDR3 is CASRDRANQPQHF. The CDR3 DNA sequence: TGTGCCAGTCGGGACAGGGCCAATCAGCCCCAGCATTTT.

The chain joins TRBV5-1 to TRBJ1-4; D is unresolved. Germline CDR1 SGHRS, CDR2 YFSETQ. There are 13 residues in the CDR3. Trimming removed 5 bases at V and 5 bases at J, with 10 bases between. The CDR3 coding sequence is TGCGCCAGCAGGGCCTACGCCAATGAAAAACTGTTTTTT. This sequence encodes CASRAYANEKLFF.

This chain joins TRBV4-3 and TRBJ2-7, with unresolved D. The V gene's germline CDR1 is LGHNA and CDR2 YSLEER. The V end lost 0 bases, the J end lost 0 bases, and 18 bases lay between the germline ends. The CDR3 totals 18 residues. The CDR3 spells CASSQEQRDFRSSYEQYF. In nucleotides, the CDR3 is TGCGCCAGCAGCCAAGAACAAAGAGACTTTCGCAGCTCCTACGAGCAGTACTTC.

The genes are TRBV4-2 and TRBJ2-7, with D uncertain. There are 14 residues in the CDR3. The germline gives CDR1 LGHNA, CDR2 YNFKEQ. With 0 bases removed from V and 6 bases from J, the gap between germline ends came to 12 bases. CDR3 in amino acids: CASSQDSASGEQYF. The DNA of the CDR3 is TGTGCCAGCAGCCAAGATTCGGCTTCGGGCGAGCAGTACTTC.

The chain uses TRBV6-6 and TRBJ1-5; 7 nucleotides match TRBD1. The V and J ends lost 6 bases and 3 bases, in that order; junction bases with no gene match: 8. Germline CDR1 is MNHNY and CDR2 is SVGAGI (reference sequence). The CDR3 has 15 residues. The CDR3 loop reads CASSLPGQFNQPQHF. The CDR3, as DNA: TGTGCCAGCAGCCTCCCGGGACAGTTCAATCAGCCCCAGCATTTT.

CDR3 protein: CASSLKQENQPQHF. CDR3 DNA sequence: TGTGCCAGCTCACTAAAACAGGAAAATCAGCCCCAGCATTTT. The chain joins TRBV18 to TRBJ1-5, with TRBD1 as a possible D gene (5 bases). The CDR3 has 14 amino acids. V was cut by 4 bases and J by 4 bases, with 11 bases left in between. In germline, CDR1 is KGHSH, CDR2 LQKENI.

This clone was detected only once. The chain recombines TRBV27 with TRBJ1-3; the D is unclear. Germline loops: CDR1 MNHEY, CDR2 SMNVEV (reference sequence). There are 13 residues in the CDR3. Trimming pared 4 bases from V and 4 bases from J, leaving 8 bases between. The CDR3 loop is CASSSPSGNTIYF. CDR3 sequence (DNA): TGTGCCAGCAGTTCCCCTTCGGGAAACACCATATATTTT.

This clone was seen more than once but under ten times. This CDR3 reads CASSPNPGFMNTEAFF. The CDR3 bases are TGTGCCAGCAGCCCTAATCCGGGATTTATGAACACTGAAGCTTTCTTT. This chain uses TRBV14 with TRBJ1-1; the D is unclear. Germline CDR1 reads SGHDN; CDR2 reads FVKESK. The length of the CDR3 is 16 residues. Trimming took 4 bases from V and 0 from J, leaving 15 bases between them.

This clone has just a few counts. The J gene is TRBJ2-1, the V gene TRBV7-9; tentative D call: TRBD1 (6 bases). Germline V lookup: CDR1 SEHNR, CDR2 FQNEAQ (reference sequence). The CDR3 has 14 residues. The V end lost 3 bases, the J end lost 9 bases, and 15 bases lay between the germline ends. CDR3 DNA sequence: TGTGCCAGCAGCTTTAAAAAAGGGGGTAGTGAGCAGTTCTTC. Translated, it gives CASSFKKGGSEQFF. The whole variable domain, filled in from reference TRBV7-9 and TRBJ2-1, reads DTGVSQNPRHKITKRGQNVTFRCDPISEHNRLYWYRQTLGQGPEFLTYFQNEAQLEKSRLLSDRFSAERPKGSFSTLEIQRTEQGDSAMYLCASSFKKGGSEQFFGPGTRLTVL.

The V and J genes are TRBV10-3 and TRBJ1-2, with 12 bases lining up with TRBD1. The trim removed 6 bases at V and 6 bases at J, leaving 2 bases unmatched. This CDR3 has 13 amino acids. Germline V gives CDR1 ENHRY, CDR2 SYGVKD. The CDR3 spells CAIRGTGGDGYTF. CDR3 nucleotide sequence: TGTGCCATCAGAGGGACAGGGGGCGATGGCTACACCTTC.

The chain couples TRBV6-5 to TRBJ2-5; 12 bases are a match to TRBD2. V lost 6 bases, J lost 2 bases, and 4 bases stayed unmatched. The CDR3 contains 15 residues. Germline V CDR1 and CDR2: MNHEY, SVGAGI. Here the CDR3 reads CASSQTSGRQETQYF. CDR3 in DNA: TGTGCCAGCAGCCAAACTAGCGGGAGGCAAGAGACCCAGTACTTC.

This clone turned up a few times. The chain employs TRBV6-5 and TRBJ1-2; possible D gene TRBD1, 6 bases. The V gene's germline CDR1 is MNHEY and CDR2 SVGAGI. There are 14 residues in the CDR3. V lost 4 bases to trimming and J lost 7 bases, with 16 bases between them. The CDR3 protein is CASSSGQGFGGYTF. As DNA, the CDR3 is TGTGCCAGCAGTTCAGGGCAGGGGTTCGGTGGCTACACCTTC.

The chain joins TRBV4-3 to TRBJ2-2; 15 nucleotides line up with TRBD2. J lost 5 bases, V lost 0 bases, and 1 base had no gene match. CDR1 and CDR2 from the germline V gene are LGHNA and YSLEER. This CDR3 is 17 amino acids long. CDR3 sequence reads: CASSQDGLAGGTGELFF. CDR3 sequence (DNA): TGCGCCAGCAGCCAAGACGGACTAGCGGGAGGGACCGGGGAGCTGTTTTTT.

The chain uses TRBV7-9 and TRBJ1-2; D ambiguous. Trimming cost V 3 bases and J 4 bases, with 15 bases left between them. In germline, CDR1 is SEHNR, CDR2 FQNEAQ (reference sequence). The CDR3 extends over 15 amino acids. In nucleotides, the CDR3 is TGTGCCAGCAGCTTCTTGGGGAATAATGGCTATGGCTACACCTTC. Its translation: CASSFLGNNGYGYTF.

The genes are TRBV4-3 and TRBJ2-6; no reliable D call. This CDR3 has 18 amino acids. Germline assignment: CDR1 LGHNA and CDR2 YSLEER. The V and J ends lost 0 bases and 2 bases respectively, with 14 bases between them. The CDR3 loop reads CASSQEGRSAAGANVLTF. The CDR3 region has the DNA TGCGCCAGCAGCCAAGAGGGCAGGTCTGCAGCTGGGGCCAACGTCCTGACTTTC.

V is TRBV6-5 and J is TRBJ1-2; TRBD1 matches at 11 bases. Trimming took 0 bases from V and 8 from J; bases not matched to a gene: 5. Germline CDR1 is MNHEY and CDR2 is SVGAGI. The CDR3 spans 15 residues. The CDR3 coding sequence is TGTGCCAGCAGTTACTCTACGGGACAGGGGGAAGGCTACACCTTC. This translates into CASSYSTGQGEGYTF.

This chain connects TRBV4-1 to TRBJ2-1; the D call may be TRBD1 or TRBD2 (5 bases each). The CDR3 length is 18 residues. V was clipped by 1 base and J by 3 bases, with 19 bases between them. CDR1 and CDR2 from the germline V gene are MGHRA and YSYEKL. In DNA form, the CDR3 reads TGCGCCAGCAGCCAAGTGTCCGGGGACCCCAGGCTCTACAATGAGCAGTTCTTC. This codes for CASSQVSGDPRLYNEQFF.

Only a few counts were recorded for this clone. The chain has TRBV6-5 and TRBJ2-7; perhaps D is TRBD1 or TRBD2 (5 bases each). The CDR3 length is 15 residues. The germline gives CDR1 MNHEY, CDR2 SVGAGI. The V end was cut by 0 bases, the J end by 0 bases, with 9 bases between. Written as DNA, the CDR3 is TGTGCCAGCAGTTACTCGTGGGGGAGCTCCTACGAGCAGTACTTC. Amino acids: CASSYSWGSSYEQYF.

This clone came up a few times. This CDR3 is CASSEGAGTSSSYEQYV. The CDR3 region has the DNA TGTGCCAGCAGTGAGGGGGCGGGGACATCGAGCTCCTACGAGCAGTACGTC. The rearrangement uses TRBV2 and TRBJ2-7; the D call may be TRBD1 or TRBD2 (6 bases each). The germline V gene encodes CDR1 SNHLY and CDR2 FYNNEI. With 3 bases removed from V and 0 bases from J, the gap between germline ends came to 18 bases. This CDR3 is built from 17 residues.

The V and J genes are TRBV6-1 and TRBJ2-3, with D perhaps TRBD2 (5 bases). Germline V lookup: CDR1 MNHNS, CDR2 SASEGT. The germline V and J ends were trimmed by 1 base and 4 bases, with 6 bases remaining between them. The CDR3 consists of 13 residues. CDR3 in DNA: TGTGCCAGCAGTGAAGGGAGGCCAGATACGCAGTATTTT. It codes for CASSEGRPDTQYF.